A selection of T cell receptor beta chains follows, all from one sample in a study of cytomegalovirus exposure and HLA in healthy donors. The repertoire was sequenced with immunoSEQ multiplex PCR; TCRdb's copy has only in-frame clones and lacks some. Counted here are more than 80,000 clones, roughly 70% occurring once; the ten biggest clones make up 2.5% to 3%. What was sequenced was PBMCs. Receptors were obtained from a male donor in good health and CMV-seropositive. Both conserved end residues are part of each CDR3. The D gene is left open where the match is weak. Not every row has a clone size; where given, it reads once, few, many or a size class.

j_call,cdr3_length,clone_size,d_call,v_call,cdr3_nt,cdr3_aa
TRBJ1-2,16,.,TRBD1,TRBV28,TGTGCCAGCAGTTCCCGTCGGGACAGGGGGCAAGATGGCTACACCTTC,CASSSRRDRGQDGYTF
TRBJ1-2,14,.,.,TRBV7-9,TGTGCCAGCAGCGCGTTTCAGGGGACGTATGGCTACACCTTC,CASSAFQGTYGYTF
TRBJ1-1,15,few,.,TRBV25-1,TGTGCCAGCGCTAGTCCCTCCCGGGGGAACACTGAAGCTTTCTTT,CASASPSRGNTEAFF
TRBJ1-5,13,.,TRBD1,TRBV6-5,TGTGCCAGCGGCAGGGGGCTAGGACAGCCCCAGCATTTT,CASGRGLGQPQHF
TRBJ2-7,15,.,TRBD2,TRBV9,TGTGCCAGCAGCCCCAGGACTAGCGGTACCTACGAGCAGTACTTC,CASSPRTSGTYEQYF
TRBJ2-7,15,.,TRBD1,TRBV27,TGTGCCAGCAGTTTAAGACGGACAGGCGGCTACGAGCAGTACTTC,CASSLRRTGGYEQYF
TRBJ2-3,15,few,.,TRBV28,TGTGCCAGCAGTTTTCAGCGCCCAAACACAGATACGCAGTATTTT,CASSFQRPNTDTQYF
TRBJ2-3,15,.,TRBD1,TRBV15,TGTGCCACCAGCAGAGATCAGGGGGCCACAGATACGCAGTATTTT,CATSRDQGATDTQYF
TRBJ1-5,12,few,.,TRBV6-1,TGTGCCAGCAGTGAGACTTTTAGCACCCAGCATTTT,CASSETFSTQHF
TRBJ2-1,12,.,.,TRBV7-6,TGTGCCAGCAGCTTAGGTGGCTCTGAGCAGTTCTTC,CASSLGGSEQFF
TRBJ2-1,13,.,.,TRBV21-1,TGTGCTCCCGGGACAGAGACCTACAATGAGCAGTTCTTC,CAPGTETYNEQFF
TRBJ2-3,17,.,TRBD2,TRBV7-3,TGTGCCAGCAGCTTATTCGGCAGCGGGGTCGGGGGAGATACGCAGTATTTT,CASSLFGSGVGGDTQYF
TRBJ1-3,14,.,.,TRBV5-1,TGCGCCAGCAGCTTGAATCCGTCGGGGGACACCATATATTTT,CASSLNPSGDTIYF
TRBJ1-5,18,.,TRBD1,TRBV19,TGTGCCAGTAGTACCGATAAAATACAGGGGGCGAGCAATCAGCCCCAGCATTTT,CASSTDKIQGASNQPQHF
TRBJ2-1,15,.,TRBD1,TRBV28,TGTGCCAGCCTCATCCGGGACAGGGGGGCCAATGAGCAGTTCTTC,CASLIRDRGANEQFF
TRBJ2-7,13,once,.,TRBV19,TGTGCCAGTAGTGACACAGGGTCGCGCGAGCAGTACTTC,CASSDTGSREQYF
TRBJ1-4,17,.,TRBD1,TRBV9,TGTGCCAGCACCAATAAGACCGGGACAGGGGGACAGGAAAAACTGTTTTTT,CASTNKTGTGGQEKLFF
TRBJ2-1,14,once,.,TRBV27,TGTGCCAGCAGTTTATCTTACTACTACAATGAGCAGTTCTTC,CASSLSYYYNEQFF
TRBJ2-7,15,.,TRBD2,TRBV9,TGTGCCAGCAGCGAGGGACTAGCGGGGTCCTACGAGCAGTACTTC,CASSEGLAGSYEQYF
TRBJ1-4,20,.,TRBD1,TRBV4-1,TGCGCCAGCAGCCAAGTCGTTTCGGGACAGGGGTTACCGGGTGATGAAAAACTGTTTTTT,CASSQVVSGQGLPGDEKLFF
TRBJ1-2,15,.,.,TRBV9,TGTGCCAGTGGGTCCTTCGCGACAGCTACCTATGGCTACACCTTC,CASGSFATATYGYTF
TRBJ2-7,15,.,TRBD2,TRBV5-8,TGTGCCAGCAGCCCGGGACTAGCGGGGGACTACGAGCAGTACTTC,CASSPGLAGDYEQYF
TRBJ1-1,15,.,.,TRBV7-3,TGTGCCAGCAGCCCGGGGCCGGGGGGCAGAACTGAAGCTTTCTTT,CASSPGPGGRTEAFF
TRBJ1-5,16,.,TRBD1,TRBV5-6,TGTGCCAGCAGCTGGGGGGGACAGGAGGACGGGCAGCCCCAGCATTTT,CASSWGGQEDGQPQHF
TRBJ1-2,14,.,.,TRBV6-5,TGTGCCAGCAGTTACTTACCGGGAAACTATGGCTACACCTTC,CASSYLPGNYGYTF
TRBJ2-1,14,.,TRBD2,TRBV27,TGTGCCAGCAGTTTAGCGGGAGTGGGCAATGAGCAGTTCTTC,CASSLAGVGNEQFF
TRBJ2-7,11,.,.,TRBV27,TGTGCATCAGCAGACAGGTGGGAGCAGTACTTC,CASADRWEQYF
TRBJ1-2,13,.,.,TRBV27,TGTGCCAGCGCTTCCTCCCTAGGGGGAGGCTACACCTTC,CASASSLGGGYTF
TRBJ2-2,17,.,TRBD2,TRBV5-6,TGTGCCAGCACCACCGGGAGGCTAGCGGGACACACCGGGGAGCTGTTTTTT,CASTTGRLAGHTGELFF
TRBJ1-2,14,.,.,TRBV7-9,TGTGCCAGCAGCTACTCATTTTTGCGGTATGGCTACACCTTC,CASSYSFLRYGYTF
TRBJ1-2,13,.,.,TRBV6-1,TGTGCCAGCACCTTAACAGGACACTATGGCTACACCTTC,CASTLTGHYGYTF
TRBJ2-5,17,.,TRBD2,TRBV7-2,TGTGCCAGCAGCCTCACACCGGGACTAGCGTTTAGGGAGACCCAGTACTTC,CASSLTPGLAFRETQYF
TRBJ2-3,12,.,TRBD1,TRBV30,TGTGCCTGGAGTTTCAGGGGGGATACGCAGTATTTT,CAWSFRGDTQYF
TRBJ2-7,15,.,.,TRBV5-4,TGTGCCAGCAGCACCTGGGACTCTCGAGCCTACGAGCAGTACTTC,CASSTWDSRAYEQYF
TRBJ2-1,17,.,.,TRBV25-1,TGTGCCAGCAGTGAATTTGGAGGTCTGAGCTCCTACAATGAGCAGTTCTTC,CASSEFGGLSSYNEQFF
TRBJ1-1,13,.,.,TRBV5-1,TGCGCCTCATCCAGCGGGAAAGCCACTGAAGCTTTCTTT,CASSSGKATEAFF
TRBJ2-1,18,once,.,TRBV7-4,TGTGCCAGCAGCTTAGCGCTAACGGGAGTAGAGGCCGTCGATGAGCAGTTCTTC,CASSLALTGVEAVDEQFF
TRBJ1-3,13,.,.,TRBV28,TGTGCCAGCAGCCCGAGGGGGGGAAACACCATATATTTT,CASSPRGGNTIYF
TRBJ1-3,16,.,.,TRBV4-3,TGCGCCAGCAGCCCTGAAGGAGGGTCTAGGGGAAACACCATATATTTT,CASSPEGGSRGNTIYF
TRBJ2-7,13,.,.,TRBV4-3,TGCGCCAGCAGCCAAAGTACACTATACGAGCAGTACTTC,CASSQSTLYEQYF
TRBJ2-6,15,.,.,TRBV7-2,TGTGCCAGCAGCTTAGGAGGCTCTGGGGCCAACGTCCTGACTTTC,CASSLGGSGANVLTF
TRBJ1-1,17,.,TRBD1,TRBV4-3,TGCGCCAGCAGCCAAGATCCGAGGGGCAGGGGGGATACTGAAGCTTTCTTT,CASSQDPRGRGDTEAFF
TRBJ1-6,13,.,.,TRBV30,TGTGCCTGGAGTTCACAGGGTAATTCACCCCTCCACTTT,CAWSSQGNSPLHF
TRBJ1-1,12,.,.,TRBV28,TGTGCCAGCAGTTTCTTGAACACTGAAGCTTTCTTT,CASSFLNTEAFF
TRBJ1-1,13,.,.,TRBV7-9,TGTGCCAGCAGCTTAGACTCGAACACTGAAGCTTTCTTT,CASSLDSNTEAFF
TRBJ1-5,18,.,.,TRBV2,TGTGCCAGCAGTGAAACCCTTCTGGGCGAAATCCAGTATCAGCCCCAGCATTTT,CASSETLLGEIQYQPQHF
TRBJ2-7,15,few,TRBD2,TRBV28,TGTGCCAGCAGTTTTCAGCAGCGGGGCCCCTACGAGCAGTACTTC,CASSFQQRGPYEQYF
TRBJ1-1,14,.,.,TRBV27,TGTGCCAGCAGTTTATCCGGGGGGAACACTGAAGCTTTCTTT,CASSLSGGNTEAFF
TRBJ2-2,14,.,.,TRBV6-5,TGTGCCAGCAGTCGCCCCGCGAGGGCCGGGGAGCTGTTTTTT,CASSRPARAGELFF